Shown below are 32 T cell receptor beta chains from a single sample sequenced in a study of human T cells and chemical hapten exposure. The time point is: patch test 1, 2 weeks after DPC sensitization. This sample's treatment: therapeutic diphenylcyclopropenone sensitization with weekly scalp DPC. From the RACE reads, TCRdb called clonotypes with MiXCR, one entry per CDR3 protein. The sample has some 110,000 distinct CDR3 sequences, 12% seen once. The sequences come from whole blood, collected in connection with sensitization to the hapten diphenylcyclopropenone (DPC). Every receptor here comes from a woman in her fifties or sixties with alopecia areata. Some clones in this sample may be carry-over from other donors' samples.

V and J are TRBV19 and TRBJ2-5; TRBD2 is a possible D gene (7 bases). V was pared by 9 bases and J by 6 bases, with 14 bases between. The CDR3 runs to 12 residues. The germline gives CDR1 LNHDA, CDR2 SQIVND (reference sequence). The CDR3: CASGGPRQTQYF. For the CDR3, the DNA is TGTGCCAGCGGGGGGCCTCGACAGACCCAGTACTTC.

In this sample, this clonotype turned up a few times. V usage is TRBV6-6 and J usage is TRBJ2-7; 12 nucleotides line up with TRBD1. The CDR3 sequence is 14 residues long. Unmatched junction bases numbered 6, after V lost 7 bases and J lost 5 bases. CDR1 and CDR2 (germline): MNHNY, SVGAGI (reference sequence). The CDR3 sequence is CASNRDRGPDEQYF. DNA of the CDR3: TGTGCCAGCAATAGGGACAGGGGGCCGGACGAGCAGTACTTC.

V gene TRBV15 combines with J gene TRBJ2-1; either TRBD1 or TRBD2 may supply D (6 bases each). Looked up from germline, CDR1 is LNHNV and CDR2 is YYDKDF (reference sequence). Trimming cost V 3 bases and J 10 bases, with 13 bases left between them. The CDR3 contains 13 residues. CDR3 region: CATSRRGAPEQFF. The CDR3 bases are TGTGCCACCAGCAGGAGGGGGGCTCCGGAGCAGTTCTTC.

The DNA for the CDR3 is TGTGCCAGCAGCTTAGTTTTCCAGCCTCCTAGCGAGCAGTACTTC. Translation gives CASSLVFQPPSEQYF. The chain combines TRBV7-9 with TRBJ2-7; D is unresolved. The CDR3 consists of 15 residues. The V gene lost 1 base and the J gene lost 6 bases, with 16 bases spanning the gap. CDR1 is SEHNR and CDR2 is FQNEAQ in the germline V gene (reference sequence).

This clonotype was found a few times. The genes are TRBV28 and TRBJ1-1; D not certain. The CDR3 length is 11 residues. Trimming took off 8 bases at V and 1 base at J, with 5 bases between the two ends. The germline V gene encodes CDR1 MDHEN and CDR2 SYDVKM. Written as DNA, the CDR3 is TGTGCCAGCGGCACGAACACTGAAGCTTTCTTT. Protein: CASGTNTEAFF.

This clonotype was observed at least ten times. The chain carries TRBV29-1 and TRBJ2-5; D remains ambiguous. The V gene's germline CDR1 is SQVTM and CDR2 ANQGSEA. This CDR3 has 12 amino acids. V gave up 5 bases and J gave up 2 bases, with 9 bases separating them. CDR3 residues: CSVRSSQETQYF. DNA of the CDR3: TGCAGCGTTCGGTCCTCTCAAGAGACCCAGTACTTC.

This clonotype appeared many times. The chain's CDR3 is CAISAGTRSSYNEQFF. The CDR3 bases are TGTGCCATCAGTGCTGGGACTAGGAGCTCCTACAATGAGCAGTTCTTC. The chain has TRBV10-3 and TRBJ2-1; 8 bases are a match to TRBD2. This CDR3 spans 16 amino acids. J was trimmed by 0 bases and V by 4 bases; bases with no gene match: 5. The V gene's germline CDR1 is ENHRY and CDR2 SYGVKD.

The rearrangement links TRBV12-3 or TRBV12-4 to TRBJ2-2; 7 nucleotides align to TRBD1. V lost 4 bases, J lost 8 bases, and 4 bases stayed unmatched. This CDR3 contains 13 residues. Written as DNA, the CDR3 is TGTGCCAGCAGTTACCTACAGGGGGGGGAGCTGTTTTTT. Translated: CASSYLQGGELFF.

This clonotype was detected many times. The chain employs TRBV7-9 and TRBJ1-4; D may be TRBD1 (5 bases). Trimming stripped 3 bases from V and 7 bases from J, with 30 bases between. The CDR3 contains 20 residues. Germline lookup yields CDR1 SEHNR and CDR2 FQNEAQ (reference sequence). CDR3 DNA: TGTGCCAGCAGCTTCATAGGGACCACAGGTCCGGGAAAAAATCGTGAAAAACTGTTTTTT. Translation gives CASSFIGTTGPGKNREKLFF.

The chain combines TRBV5-5 with TRBJ2-1; D is possibly TRBD1 or TRBD2 (5 bases each). V lost 0 bases and J lost 3, with 16 bases in between. CDR1 and CDR2 (germline): SGHKS, YYEKEE (reference sequence). The CDR3 runs 17 residues. DNA for the CDR3: TGTGCCAGCAGCTTGGTGTCAGGGACCCTCCTCTACAATGAGCAGTTCTTC. Protein sequence: CASSLVSGTLLYNEQFF.

The chain is built from TRBV4-3 and TRBJ2-1, with D tentatively TRBD1 or TRBD2 (5 bases each). Germline V lookup: CDR1 LGHNA, CDR2 YSLEER. V gave up 0 bases and J gave up 7 bases, with 13 bases separating them. The CDR3 totals 15 residues. The CDR3, as DNA: TGCGCCAGCAGCCAAGATTTCTCCTGGGGGAATGAGCAGTTCTTC. Amino acids: CASSQDFSWGNEQFF.

This clonotype showed up just once. The chain couples TRBV25-1 to TRBJ2-3; TRBD2 matches at 11 bases. The CDR3 covers 16 residues. Trimming at V came to 4 bases and at J to 1 base, leaving 4 bases not matched to a gene. Germline-derived CDR1 and CDR2 are MGHDK and SYGVNS. The CDR3 here is CASSVGTSGGTDTQYF. In DNA form, the CDR3 reads TGTGCCAGCAGTGTCGGGACTAGCGGTGGCACAGATACGCAGTATTTT.

This clonotype was found many times. In nucleotides, the CDR3 is TGTGCCAGCAGTCTTAGCCTGGGGGCCTCTGGAAACACCATATATTTT. Translation: CASSLSLGASGNTIYF. The chain has TRBV28 and TRBJ1-3, with D possibly matching TRBD1 (6 bases). This CDR3 contains 16 residues. The V and J ends lost 5 bases and 0 bases respectively, with 14 bases between them. Germline V CDR1 and CDR2: MDHEN, SYDVKM.

The chain uses TRBV29-1 and TRBJ1-1; no firm D call. Germline CDR1 SQVTM, CDR2 ANQGSEA. With 3 bases removed from V and 1 base from J, the gap between germline ends came to 9 bases. CDR3 length equals 13 residues. The CDR3 loop is CSVETTENTEAFF. The CDR3 coding sequence is TGCAGCGTTGAGACTACAGAGAACACTGAAGCTTTCTTT.

The V and J genes are TRBV20-1 and TRBJ2-1, with a weak D call TRBD2 (6 bases). Germline V CDR1 and CDR2: DFQATT, SNEGSKA (reference sequence). CDR3 length: 14 amino acids. The germline V and J ends were trimmed by 2 bases and 7 bases, with 15 bases remaining between them. Here the CDR3 reads CSARSGGIANEQFF. In nucleotides, the CDR3 is TGCAGTGCTAGATCCGGCGGGATAGCAAATGAGCAGTTCTTC.

V usage is TRBV7-9 and J usage is TRBJ1-5, with D possibly TRBD1 on 5 matching bases. V lost 3 bases and J lost 5, with 11 bases in between. This CDR3 has 14 amino acids. Germline assignment: CDR1 SEHNR and CDR2 FQNEAQ (reference sequence). The CDR3 bases are TGTGCCAGCAGCTTCAATGGCAGGGATCAGCCCCAGCATTTT. Translated: CASSFNGRDQPQHF.

This clonotype showed up just a few times. The chain joins TRBV7-2 to TRBJ1-3; 7 bases match TRBD1. Germline CDR1 and CDR2: SGHTA and FQGNSA. V trimming: 5 bases; J trimming: 0 bases; junction bases outside the gene matches: 13. This CDR3 spans 18 amino acids. The CDR3 bases are TGTGCCAGCAGCCGGGACAGTCGAAGCGAGTACTCTGGAAACACCATATATTTT. Translated, it gives CASSRDSRSEYSGNTIYF.

Only a few counts were recorded for this clonotype. J is TRBJ2-7 and V is TRBV6-2 or TRBV6-3; D perhaps matches TRBD1 (6 bases). V shed 6 bases and J shed 0 bases, with 12 bases lying between them. There are 14 residues in the CDR3. Germline CDR1 is MNHEY and CDR2 is SVGEGT. CDR3 protein: CASRRRDNSYEQYF. For the CDR3, the DNA is TGTGCCAGCAGGCGCCGGGACAACTCCTACGAGCAGTACTTC.

This clonotype came up many times. CDR3 DNA: TGCGCCAGCAGCTTGGGGACAGGCCGTCGAGATGGCTACACCTTC. It translates to CASSLGTGRRDGYTF. This chain links TRBV5-1 with TRBJ1-2; 7 bases match TRBD1. The CDR3 has 15 amino acids. CDR1 is SGHRS, CDR2 YFSETQ, per germline. Unmatched junction bases numbered 8, after V lost 0 bases and J lost 6 bases.

This chain links TRBV6-6 with TRBJ1-5; D is unresolved. This CDR3 contains 17 residues. The germline V gene encodes CDR1 MNHNY and CDR2 SVGAGI (reference sequence). Trimming removed 1 base from V and 0 bases from J, with 13 bases in between. The CDR3 coding sequence is TGTGCCAGCAGTTACTTCCGGGCAGCTTATAGCAATCAGCCCCAGCATTTT. Residues: CASSYFRAAYSNQPQHF.

This clonotype was counted between two and nine times. An end of the junction differs from the germline gene, which may be a read error. The chain combines TRBV28 with TRBJ1-1; no firm D call. This CDR3 has 12 residues. The germline V gene encodes CDR1 MDHEN and CDR2 SYDVKM. CDR3 bases: TGTGCCAGCAGTTTACCCCAAGGCGCCCCTGCCTTT. Amino acid sequence: CASSLPQGAPAF. The full variable domain, its missing parts supplied by reference TRBV28 and TRBJ1-1, is DVKVTQSSRYLVKRTGEKVFLECVQDMDHENMFWYRQDPGLGLRLIYFSYDVKMKEKGDIPEGYSVSREKKERFSLILESASTNQTSMYLCASSLPQGAPAFGQGTRLTVV.

The chain is built from TRBV27 and TRBJ2-7; D not certain. CDR3 length: 17 amino acids. Between the trimmed V and J ends, which lost 5 bases and 5 bases, there was a span of 25 bases. The germline V gene encodes CDR1 MNHEY and CDR2 SMNVEV (reference sequence). CDR3 bases: TGTGCCAGCAGTCCATGGGCATCAGCCTTCGAAAGCAACGAGCAGTACTTC. Its protein product is CASSPWASAFESNEQYF.

This clonotype was recorded many times. This chain uses TRBV5-4 with TRBJ2-1; weak D call: TRBD1 (6 bases). V lost 4 bases to trimming and J lost 6 bases, with 17 bases between them. CDR3 length equals 15 residues. Germline CDR1 SGHNT, CDR2 YYREEE (reference sequence). CDR3 nucleotides: TGTGCCAGCAGCCGAGGGACACGTCGCGGCAATGAGCAGTTCTTC. Protein sequence: CASSRGTRRGNEQFF.

The chain joins TRBV7-8 to TRBJ1-5, with a tentative D call TRBD1 (6 bases). The germline CDR1 and CDR2 sequences are SGHVS and FQNEAQ. The CDR3 consists of 14 residues. Trimming removed 2 bases from V and 8 bases from J, with 13 bases in between. CDR3 coding DNA: TGTGCCAGCAGCTTACTCGGGGGCGAGGAGCCCCAGCATTTT. It is translated as CASSLLGGEEPQHF.

In this sample, this clonotype turned up many times. The chain joins TRBV19 to TRBJ2-1, with 7 bases lining up with TRBD1. The length of the CDR3 is 16 residues. The ends lost 4 bases at V and 4 bases at J; junction bases unmatched: 10. The germline V gene encodes CDR1 LNHDA and CDR2 SQIVND (reference sequence). The CDR3 nucleotides are TGTGCCAGTAGTAAGGACGGGACAGCGACTTACAATGAGCAGTTCTTC. Translating it yields CASSKDGTATYNEQFF.

As for this clonotype: This sequence may be a read error, since a much larger clone differs from it by one base. The CDR3 reads CASSSQGGEKLLF. In nucleotides, the CDR3 is TGTGCCAGCAGCTCACAGGGAGGGGAAAAACTGCTTTTT. The J gene is TRBJ1-4, the V gene TRBV7-8; a weak D match, TRBD1 (6 bases). Germline V gene sequence: CDR1 SGHVS, CDR2 FQNEAQ. There are 13 residues in the CDR3.

This clonotype was detected ten times or more. The chain recombines TRBV5-1 with TRBJ2-4; D not certain. Trimming cost V 4 bases and J 2 bases, with 7 bases left between them. The germline gives CDR1 SGHRS, CDR2 YFSETQ. This CDR3 is built from 13 residues. CDR3 nucleotides: TGCGCCAGCAGCCCCGATCCCAAAAACATTCAGTACTTC. Amino acids: CASSPDPKNIQYF.

This chain links TRBV7-2 with TRBJ1-6; D gene uncertain. This CDR3 has 16 residues. Germline values: CDR1 SGHTA, CDR2 FQGNSA. Trimming removed 1 base at V and 5 bases at J, with 12 bases between. CDR3 loop: CASSLEVRRDNSPLHF. The DNA of the CDR3 is TGTGCCAGCAGCTTAGAAGTCAGGCGGGATAATTCACCCCTCCACTTT.

This clonotype came up many times. The chain has TRBV13 and TRBJ2-7; TRBD1 matches at 7 bases. Trimming took 1 base from V and 3 from J; bases not matched to a gene: 3. CDR3 length: 14 amino acids. The germline gives CDR1 PRHDT, CDR2 FYEKMQ (reference sequence). The CDR3 DNA sequence: TGTGCCAGCAGCTTAGCAGGGGGTGACTACGAGCAGTACTTC. Translation: CASSLAGGDYEQYF.

This clonotype was detected ten times or more. The chain employs TRBV29-1 and TRBJ1-1, with a possible D match to TRBD1 (6 bases). The germline V and J ends were trimmed by 6 bases and 1 base, with 12 bases remaining between them. This CDR3 has 13 residues. CDR1 is SQVTM, CDR2 ANQGSEA, per germline. The CDR3 DNA sequence: TGCAGCGTCGGGGGGGGGCCGAACACTGAAGCTTTCTTT. Amino acid sequence: CSVGGGPNTEAFF. Full variable domain (rest looked up from reference TRBV29-1 and TRBJ1-1): SAVISQKPSRDICQRGTSLTIQCQVDSQVTMMFWYRQQPGQSLTLIATANQGSEATYESGFVIDKFPISRPNLTFSTLTVSNMSPEDSSIYLCSVGGGPNTEAFFGQGTRLTVV.

The sample holds many counts of this clonotype. This chain uses TRBV6-6 with TRBJ2-2; D unresolved. Germline loops: CDR1 MNHNY, CDR2 SVGAGI (reference sequence). Trimming took off 8 bases at V and 6 bases at J, with 7 bases between the two ends. CDR3 length: 11 residues. The CDR3 sequence is CASANAGELFF. DNA of the CDR3: TGTGCCAGCGCTAACGCCGGGGAGCTGTTTTTT.

This clonotype appeared a single time. This chain joins TRBV28 and TRBJ1-2; TRBD1 agrees at 8 bases. J lost 2 bases, V lost 6 bases, and 11 bases had no gene match. The CDR3 sequence is 16 residues long. Germline V gives CDR1 MDHEN, CDR2 SYDVKM. The CDR3 nucleotides read TGTGCCAGCAGGCCTTCCCGCGGGACAGGCAACTATGGCTACACCTTC. Translation: CASRPSRGTGNYGYTF.